This TCR beta chain was captured by sequencing in a study of T cell responses to AZD1222 COVID-19 vaccine. The CDR3 is made up of 17 amino acids. J lost 7 bases, V lost 4 bases, and 16 bases had no gene match. Germline loops: CDR1 SGDLS, CDR2 YYNGEE. The table came from immunoSEQ multiplex PCR; TCRdb's copy has only in-frame clones and leaves some out. The repertoire holds 170,000 or so clones, with just over 85% as singletons. This TCR was sampled from an adult who received the AZD1222 COVID-19 vaccine. This chain joins TRBV9 and TRBJ2-1; 8 bases are shared with TRBD2. Sequencing used peripheral blood, obtained 28 days after the second AZD1222 dose. This CDR3 is CASSQAGGGSGVNEQFF. The CDR3 DNA follows: TGTGCCAGCAGCCAAGCGGGTGGTGGTAGCGGGGTTAATGAGCAGTTCTTC.